The source of this T cell receptor beta chain is a study of blood T cell repertoires in COVID-19 (dated by TCRdb to the early 2020s). As for the study more broadly: Collaborator samples came from the United States, Italy and Spain and covered acute and convalescent phases of COVID-19. The material from the prospective study consisted of cDNA or gDNA derived from T cells, B-cell-depleted T cells, or PBMCs. Subjects who had been exposed to COVID-19, were actively infected with it, or had recovered from it provided the deeply sampled blood TCRbeta repertoires that made up the dataset. The repertoires were released in a freely available public database meant as a resource for research on the immune response to SARS-CoV-2. The samples were drawn from two sources: the first 160 participants of the ongoing ImmuneRACE study, and 1,254 subjects contributed by 6 global collaborators. The sample metadata nearly always contained a de-identified subject ID, COVID-19 status, age in years and sex. Where HLA class I and class II types were available, the types were taken from metadata supplied by the sample provider, not from assay-based typing. Study-level results and caveats: How much clinical and demographic metadata was included differed by source and by participant, and the metadata was provided uncurated.

A word on this clone: Its target antigen remains unknown. Qualities for individual bases were not recorded, and no much larger clone is one base off.

Whole blood was collected in K2EDTA tubes by collaborating institutions according to the institutions' own protocols. Collaborator samples were shipped for TCRbeta analysis as frozen whole blood, isolated PBMCs, or DNA extracted from either sample type. From a lookup of the germline V gene, CDR1 and CDR2 are SGHVS and FNYEAQ. Including the terminal cysteine and phenylalanine, the CDR3 comprises 15 residues. Just CDR3 DNA is preserved here, 45 bases in frame from base 1. Trimming costs V 5 bases and J 6 bases, and their ends lie 18 bases apart. TCRbeta CDR3 regions were amplified from genomic DNA using the immunoSEQ Assay, a bias-controlled multiplex PCR. For the original study's pipeline: Within the assay, amplification of reference gene primers was used to estimate how many nucleated cells each sample contained. To quantify the absolute abundance of each unique TCRbeta CDR3 rearrangement, sequence reads were collapsed and filtered. Productive Simpson clonality was computed per sample as the square root of Simpson's diversity index over productive rearrangements. Drawn from immuneACCESS, this table holds only the in-frame rearrangements with V and J called that TCRdb kept. Clones are partly lost; checked studies trace under half to an unresolved V gene and leave the rest unexplained. The V and J calls and clone size are taken from that table; D and trimming were inferred from the DNA. The sample records under 150,000 clones, about 80% of which are singletons. The top ten clonotypes cover over 7.5% of the sample.

This receptor chain uses TRBV7-6 and TRBJ2-3; TRBD1 is a weak D gene call, 6 bases matching. Material: peripheral blood. The sequence was collected from a woman aged 40 to 50 with acute or convalescent COVID-19. The base sequence is TGTGCCAGCAGCCCCCACTCATCAGGGGAGGATACGCAGTATTTT. The encoded protein is CASSPHSSGEDTQYF.